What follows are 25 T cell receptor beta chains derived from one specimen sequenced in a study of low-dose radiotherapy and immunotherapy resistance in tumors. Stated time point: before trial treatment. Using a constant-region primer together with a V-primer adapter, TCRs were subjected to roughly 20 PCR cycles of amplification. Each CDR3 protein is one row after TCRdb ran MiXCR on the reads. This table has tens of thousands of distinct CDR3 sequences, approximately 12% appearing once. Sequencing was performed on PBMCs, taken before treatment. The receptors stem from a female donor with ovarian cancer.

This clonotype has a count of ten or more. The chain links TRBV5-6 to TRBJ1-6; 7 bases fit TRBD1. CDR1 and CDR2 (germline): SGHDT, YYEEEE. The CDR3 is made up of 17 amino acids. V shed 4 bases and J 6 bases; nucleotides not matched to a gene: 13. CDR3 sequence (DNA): TGTGCCAGCAGCCTCAGAGGGCAGGGGGTTCGTAATTCACCCCTCCACTTT. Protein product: CASSLRGQGVRNSPLHF.

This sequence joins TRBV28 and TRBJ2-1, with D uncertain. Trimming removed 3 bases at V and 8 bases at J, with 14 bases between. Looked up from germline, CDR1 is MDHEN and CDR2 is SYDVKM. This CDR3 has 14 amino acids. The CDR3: CASSFSPRRDEQFF. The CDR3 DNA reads TGTGCCAGCAGTTTTAGCCCCCGGCGCGATGAGCAGTTCTTC.

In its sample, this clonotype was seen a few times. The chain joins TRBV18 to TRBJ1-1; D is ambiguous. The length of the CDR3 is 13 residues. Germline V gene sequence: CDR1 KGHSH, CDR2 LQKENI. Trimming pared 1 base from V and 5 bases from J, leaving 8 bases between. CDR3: CASSPLSGTEAFF. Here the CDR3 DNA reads TGTGCCAGCTCACCACTTTCGGGGACTGAAGCTTTCTTT.

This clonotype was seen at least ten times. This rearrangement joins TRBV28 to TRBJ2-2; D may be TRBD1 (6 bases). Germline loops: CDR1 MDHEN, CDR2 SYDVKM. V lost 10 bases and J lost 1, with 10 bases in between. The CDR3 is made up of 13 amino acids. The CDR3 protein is CAILGQNTGELFF. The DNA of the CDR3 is TGTGCCATCCTGGGACAGAACACCGGGGAGCTGTTTTTT.

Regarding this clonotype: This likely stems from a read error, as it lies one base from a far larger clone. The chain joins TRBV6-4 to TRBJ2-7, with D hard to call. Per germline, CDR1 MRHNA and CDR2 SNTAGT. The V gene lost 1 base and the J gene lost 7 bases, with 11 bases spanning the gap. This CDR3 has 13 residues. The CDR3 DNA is TGTGCCAGCAGTGACTGGACCAACAATGAGCAGTACTTC. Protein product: CASSDWTNNEQYF.

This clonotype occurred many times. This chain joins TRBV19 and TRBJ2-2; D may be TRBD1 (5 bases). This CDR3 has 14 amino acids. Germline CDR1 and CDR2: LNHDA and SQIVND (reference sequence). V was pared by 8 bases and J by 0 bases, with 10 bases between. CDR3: CASLDSPNTGELFF. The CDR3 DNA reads TGTGCCAGTTTAGACAGCCCGAACACCGGGGAGCTGTTTTTT.

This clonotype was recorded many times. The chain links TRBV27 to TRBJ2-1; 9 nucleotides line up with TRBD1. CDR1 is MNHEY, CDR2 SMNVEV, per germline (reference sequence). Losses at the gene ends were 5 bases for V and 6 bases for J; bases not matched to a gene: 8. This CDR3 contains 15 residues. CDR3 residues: CASSPGTGPSNEQFF. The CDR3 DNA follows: TGTGCCAGCAGTCCCGGGACAGGGCCCTCCAATGAGCAGTTCTTC.

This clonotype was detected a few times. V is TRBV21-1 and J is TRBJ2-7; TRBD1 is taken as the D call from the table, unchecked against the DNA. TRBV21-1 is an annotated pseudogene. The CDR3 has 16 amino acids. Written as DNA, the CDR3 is TGTGCCAGCAGCAAAGAGGGCAGGGGGGCCTCCTACGAGCAGTACTTC. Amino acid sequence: CASSKEGRGASYEQYF.

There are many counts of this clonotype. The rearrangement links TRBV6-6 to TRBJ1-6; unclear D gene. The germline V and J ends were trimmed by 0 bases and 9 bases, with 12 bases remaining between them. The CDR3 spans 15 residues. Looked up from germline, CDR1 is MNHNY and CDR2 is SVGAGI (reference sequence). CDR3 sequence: CASSYSTPGSSPLHF. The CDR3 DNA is TGTGCCAGCAGTTACTCGACCCCTGGGAGTTCACCCCTCCACTTT.

The CDR3: CASSSGPISTGVWNEQFF. CDR3 DNA sequence: TGCGCCAGCAGCTCAGGCCCCATCAGTACGGGGGTTTGGAATGAGCAGTTCTTC. The chain carries TRBV5-1 and TRBJ2-1; D may be TRBD2 (6 bases). Deletions cut 3 bases from V and 7 bases from J, with 26 bases between. Germline CDR1 reads SGHRS; CDR2 reads YFSETQ. The CDR3 is made up of 18 amino acids.

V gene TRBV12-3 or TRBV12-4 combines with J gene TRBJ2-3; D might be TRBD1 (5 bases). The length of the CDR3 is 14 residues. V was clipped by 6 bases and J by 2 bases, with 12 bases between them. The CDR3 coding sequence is TGTGCCAGCAGCCCTAAGGGGCTCACAGATACGCAGTATTTT. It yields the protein CASSPKGLTDTQYF.

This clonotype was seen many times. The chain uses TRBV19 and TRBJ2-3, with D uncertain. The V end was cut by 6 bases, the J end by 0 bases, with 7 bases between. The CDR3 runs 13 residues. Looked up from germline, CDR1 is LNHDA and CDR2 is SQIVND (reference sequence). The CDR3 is CASRQSSTDTQYF. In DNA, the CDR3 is TGTGCCAGTAGACAGTCAAGCACAGATACGCAGTATTTT.

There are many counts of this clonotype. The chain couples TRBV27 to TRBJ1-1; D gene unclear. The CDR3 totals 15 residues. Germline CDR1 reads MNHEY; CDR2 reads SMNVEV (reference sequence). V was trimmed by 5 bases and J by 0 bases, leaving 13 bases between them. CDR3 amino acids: CASSPDLVLNTEAFF. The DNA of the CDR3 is TGTGCCAGCAGTCCAGATCTGGTCTTGAACACTGAAGCTTTCTTT.

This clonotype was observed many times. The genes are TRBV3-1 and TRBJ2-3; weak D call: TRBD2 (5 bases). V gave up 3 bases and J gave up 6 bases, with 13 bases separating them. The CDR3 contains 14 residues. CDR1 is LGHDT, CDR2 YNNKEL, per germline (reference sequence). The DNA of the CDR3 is TGTGCCAGCAGCCAGGAAGCTACGGGGGATACGCAGTATTTT. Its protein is CASSQEATGDTQYF.

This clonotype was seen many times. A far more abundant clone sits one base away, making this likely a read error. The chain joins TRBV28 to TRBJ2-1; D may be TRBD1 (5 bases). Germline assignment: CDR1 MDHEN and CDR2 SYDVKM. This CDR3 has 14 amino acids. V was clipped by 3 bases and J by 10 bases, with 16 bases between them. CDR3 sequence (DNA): TGTGCCAGCAGTTTCGTGGACATCTCCTACGAGCAGTTCTTC. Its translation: CASSFVDISYEQFF.

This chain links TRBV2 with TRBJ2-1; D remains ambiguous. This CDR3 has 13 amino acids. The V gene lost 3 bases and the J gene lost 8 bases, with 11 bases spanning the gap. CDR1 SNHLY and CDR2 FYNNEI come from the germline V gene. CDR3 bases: TGTGCCAGCAGTGACCAAATTGGGGATGAGCAGTTCTTC. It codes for CASSDQIGDEQFF.

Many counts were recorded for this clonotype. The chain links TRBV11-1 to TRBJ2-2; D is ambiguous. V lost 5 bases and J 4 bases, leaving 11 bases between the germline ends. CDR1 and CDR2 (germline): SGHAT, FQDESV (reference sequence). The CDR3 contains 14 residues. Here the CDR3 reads CASSNVVGTGELFF. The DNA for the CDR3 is TGTGCCAGCAGCAACGTGGTCGGCACCGGGGAGCTGTTTTTT.

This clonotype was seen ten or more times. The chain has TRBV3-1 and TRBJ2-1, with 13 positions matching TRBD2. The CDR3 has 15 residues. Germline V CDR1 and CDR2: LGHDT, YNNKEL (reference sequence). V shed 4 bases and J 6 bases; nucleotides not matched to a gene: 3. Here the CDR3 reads CASSPGTSGVNEQFF. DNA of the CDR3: TGTGCCAGCAGCCCCGGGACTAGCGGGGTCAATGAGCAGTTCTTC.

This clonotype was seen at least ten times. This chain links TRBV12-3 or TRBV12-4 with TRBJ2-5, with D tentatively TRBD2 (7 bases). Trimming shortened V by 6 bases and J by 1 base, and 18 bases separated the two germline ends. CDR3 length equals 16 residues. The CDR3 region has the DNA TGTGCCAGCAGACAAATAGGGGGGGGACTCCAAGAGACCCAGTACTTC. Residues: CASRQIGGGLQETQYF.

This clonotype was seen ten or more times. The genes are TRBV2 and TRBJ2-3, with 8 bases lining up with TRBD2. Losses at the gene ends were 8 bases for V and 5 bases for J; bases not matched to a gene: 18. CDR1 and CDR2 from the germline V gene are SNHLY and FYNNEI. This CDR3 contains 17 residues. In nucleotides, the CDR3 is TGTGCCAGCCAACCCCGGGGGGGAGGGCCGACGCGAGATACGCAGTATTTT. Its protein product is CASQPRGGGPTRDTQYF. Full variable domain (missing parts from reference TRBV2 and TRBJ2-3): EPEVTQTPSHQVTQMGQEVILRCVPISNHLYFYWYRQILGQKVEFLVSFYNNEISEKSEIFDDQFSVERPDGSNFTLKIRSTKLEDSAMYFCASQPRGGGPTRDTQYFGPGTRLTVL.

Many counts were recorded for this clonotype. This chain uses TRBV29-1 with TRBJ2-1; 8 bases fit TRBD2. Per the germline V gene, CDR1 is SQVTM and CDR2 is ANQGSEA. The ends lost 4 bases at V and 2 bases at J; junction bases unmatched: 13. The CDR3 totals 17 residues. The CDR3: CSVGAGGPSMTYNEQFF. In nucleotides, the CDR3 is TGCAGCGTTGGCGCGGGAGGCCCCTCTATGACCTACAATGAGCAGTTCTTC.

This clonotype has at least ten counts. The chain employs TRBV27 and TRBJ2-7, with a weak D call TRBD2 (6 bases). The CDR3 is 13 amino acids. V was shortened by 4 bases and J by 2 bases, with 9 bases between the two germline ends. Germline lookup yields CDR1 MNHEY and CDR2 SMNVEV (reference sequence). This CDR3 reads CASSYGRAYEQYF. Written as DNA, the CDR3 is TGTGCCAGCAGTTACGGGAGAGCCTACGAGCAGTACTTC.

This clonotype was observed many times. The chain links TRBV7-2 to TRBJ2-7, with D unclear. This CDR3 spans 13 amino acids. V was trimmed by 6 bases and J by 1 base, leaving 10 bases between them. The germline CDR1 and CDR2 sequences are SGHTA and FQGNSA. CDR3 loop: CASRPGPSYEQYF. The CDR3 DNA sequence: TGTGCCAGCAGACCGGGCCCTTCCTACGAGCAGTACTTC.

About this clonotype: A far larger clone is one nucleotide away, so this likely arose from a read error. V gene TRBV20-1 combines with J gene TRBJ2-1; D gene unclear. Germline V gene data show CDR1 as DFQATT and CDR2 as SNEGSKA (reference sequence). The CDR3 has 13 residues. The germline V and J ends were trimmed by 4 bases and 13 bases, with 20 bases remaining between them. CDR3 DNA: TGCAGTGCTACGGAGCAGACTCAAGAGACCCAGTTCTTC. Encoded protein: CSATEQTQETQFF.

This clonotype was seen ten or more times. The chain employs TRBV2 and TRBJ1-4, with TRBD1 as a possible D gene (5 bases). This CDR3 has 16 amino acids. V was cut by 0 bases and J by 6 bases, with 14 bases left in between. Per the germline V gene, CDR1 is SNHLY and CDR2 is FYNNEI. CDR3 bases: TGTGCCAGCAGTGAAGCACAGACAGTGGTGGATGAAAAACTGTTTTTT. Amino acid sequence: CASSEAQTVVDEKLFF.